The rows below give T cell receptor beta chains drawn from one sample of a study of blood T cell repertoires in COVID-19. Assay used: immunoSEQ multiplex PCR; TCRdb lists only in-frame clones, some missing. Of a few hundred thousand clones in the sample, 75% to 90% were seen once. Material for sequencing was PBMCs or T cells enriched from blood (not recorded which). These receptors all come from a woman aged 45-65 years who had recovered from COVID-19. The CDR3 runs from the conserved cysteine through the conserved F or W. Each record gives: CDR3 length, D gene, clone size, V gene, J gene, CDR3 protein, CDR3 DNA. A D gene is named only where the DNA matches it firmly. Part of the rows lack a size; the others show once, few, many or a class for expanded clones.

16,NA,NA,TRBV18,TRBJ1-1,CASSPQSGPRGTEAFF,TGTGCCAGCTCACCACAGTCGGGGCCGCGGGGCACTGAAGCTTTCTTT
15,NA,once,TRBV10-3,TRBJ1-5,CAISESGGGLLPQHF,TGTGCCATCAGTGAGTCCGGGGGTGGCCTGTTGCCCCAGCATTTT
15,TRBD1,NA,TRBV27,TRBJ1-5,CASSLAGGLGGPQHF,TGTGCCAGCAGTTTAGCAGGGGGCTTGGGGGGGCCCCAGCATTTT
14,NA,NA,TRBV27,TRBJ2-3,CASSLALPADTQYF,TGTGCCAGCAGTTTAGCTCTACCGGCAGATACGCAGTATTTT
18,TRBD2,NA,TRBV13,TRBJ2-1,CASSLASGLAGGYNEQFF,TGTGCCAGCAGCTTAGCTAGCGGGTTAGCGGGGGGGTACAATGAGCAGTTCTTC
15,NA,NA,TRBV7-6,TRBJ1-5,CASSLTPGYSQPQHF,TGTGCCAGCAGCTTAACCCCAGGTTACAGTCAGCCCCAGCATTTT
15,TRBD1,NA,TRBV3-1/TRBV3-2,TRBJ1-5,CASSQDGAGGQPQHF,TGTGCCAGCAGCCAAGATGGGGCAGGGGGTCAGCCCCAGCATTTT
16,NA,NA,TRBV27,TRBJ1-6,CASSFWASSYNSPLHF,TGTGCCAGCAGTTTCTGGGCGAGCTCCTATAATTCACCCCTCCACTTT
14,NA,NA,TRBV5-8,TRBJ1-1,CASSFGNFRTEAFF,TGTGCCAGCAGCTTCGGGAACTTCCGGACTGAAGCTTTCTTT
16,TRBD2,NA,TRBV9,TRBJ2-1,CASSGWSSGVLNEQFF,TGTGCCAGCAGCGGGTGGTCTAGCGGGGTATTGAATGAGCAGTTCTTC
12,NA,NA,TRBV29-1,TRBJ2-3,CSVVGGTDTQYF,TGCAGCGTTGTCGGGGGAACAGATACGCAGTATTTT
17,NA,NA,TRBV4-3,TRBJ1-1,CASSQDLASLKVSEAFF,TGCGCCAGCAGCCAAGATTTAGCCAGCCTAAAAGTCTCTGAAGCTTTCTTT
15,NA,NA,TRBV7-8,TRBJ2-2,CASSLFRANTGELFF,TGTGCCAGCAGCTTATTTCGCGCAAACACCGGGGAGCTGTTTTTT
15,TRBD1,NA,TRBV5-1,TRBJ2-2,CASRQDRGGTGELFF,TGCGCCAGCAGGCAGGACAGGGGTGGCACCGGGGAGCTGTTTTTT
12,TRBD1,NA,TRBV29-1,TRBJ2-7,CSVQGASYEQYF,TGCAGCGTACAGGGGGCCTCCTACGAGCAGTACTTC
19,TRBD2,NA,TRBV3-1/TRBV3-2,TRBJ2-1,CASSHRLAGGSSSYNEQFF,TGTGCCAGCAGCCATCGGCTAGCGGGAGGCTCAAGCTCCTACAATGAGCAGTTCTTC
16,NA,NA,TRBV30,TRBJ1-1,CAWSPRERRTLGGAFF,TGTGCCTGGAGTCCCCGGGAAAGACGAACCTTGGGTGGAGCTTTCTTT
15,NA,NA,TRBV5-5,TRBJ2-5,CASSFGAAAKETQYF,TGTGCCAGCAGCTTCGGTGCGGCAGCGAAAGAGACCCAGTACTTC
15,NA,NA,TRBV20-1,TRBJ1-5,CSASVRGAIIQPQHF,TGCAGTGCTAGTGTCCGGGGGGCGATTATTCAGCCCCAGCATTTT
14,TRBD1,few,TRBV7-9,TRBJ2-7,CASSLGQGDDEQYF,TGTGCCAGCAGCTTAGGACAGGGAGACGACGAGCAGTACTTC
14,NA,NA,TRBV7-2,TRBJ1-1,CASSFRRGNTEAFF,TGTGCCAGCAGCTTCCGTCGAGGGAACACTGAAGCTTTCTTT
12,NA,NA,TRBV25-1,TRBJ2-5,CASSGPPETQYF,TGTGCCAGCAGTGGTCCCCCGGAGACCCAGTACTTC
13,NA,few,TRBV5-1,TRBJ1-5,CASSPDGRQPQHF,TGCGCCAGCAGCCCGGATGGGCGTCAGCCCCAGCATTTT
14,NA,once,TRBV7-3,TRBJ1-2,CASSLQSNNYGYTF,TGTGCCAGCAGCTTACAGTCGAATAACTATGGCTACACCTTC
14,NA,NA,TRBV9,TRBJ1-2,CASSVDGGNYGYTF,TGTGCCAGCAGCGTAGATGGGGGCAACTATGGCTACACCTTC
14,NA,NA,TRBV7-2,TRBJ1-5,CASSLGTGYQPQHF,TGTGCCAGCAGCTTAGGTACAGGGTACCAGCCCCAGCATTTT
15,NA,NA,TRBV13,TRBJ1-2,CASSTSQGFGYGYTF,TGTGCCAGCAGCACATCCCAGGGATTCGGGTATGGCTACACCTTC
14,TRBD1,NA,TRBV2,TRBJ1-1,CASRRDRVNTEAFF,TGTGCCAGCAGGAGGGACAGGGTGAACACTGAAGCTTTCTTT
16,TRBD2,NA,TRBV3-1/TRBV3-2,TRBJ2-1,CASSQGGSGRWGEQFF,TGTGCCAGCAGCCAAGGCGGTAGCGGGAGATGGGGTGAGCAGTTCTTC
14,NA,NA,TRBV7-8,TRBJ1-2,CASSTQGQFYGYTF,TGTGCCAGCAGCACACAAGGACAGTTCTATGGCTACACCTTC
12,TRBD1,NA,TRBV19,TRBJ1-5,CACRGLDQPQHF,TGTGCCTGCAGGGGGTTGGATCAGCCCCAGCATTTT